Listed here are 18 T cell receptor beta chains from one sample, sequenced in a study of T cell changes during pregnancy in multiple sclerosis. This table comes from immunoSEQ multiplex PCR, and its TCRdb copy is limited to in-frame clones, with some not included. The profile shows more than 65,000 clones, roughly nine tenths of them singletons. The source was peripheral blood, collected after pregnancy. All receptors derive from a female donor in good health, enrolled as a control in a pregnancy study.

CDR3 nucleotide sequence: TGTGCCAGCAGTTATCGCCAAGAGACCCAGTACTTC. The encoded protein is CASSYRQETQYF. V and J are TRBV25-1 and TRBJ2-5; D not resolved. The CDR3 is 12 amino acids. Germline loops: CDR1 MGHDK, CDR2 SYGVNS. Trimming stripped 5 bases from V and 1 base from J, with 5 bases between.

The rearrangement joins TRBV19 to TRBJ1-1; D unclear. From germline, CDR1 is LNHDA and CDR2 SQIVND (reference sequence). V dropped 3 bases and J dropped 0 bases, with 11 bases sitting between them. The CDR3 runs 15 residues. The CDR3 region is CASSMGRGMNTEAFF. The DNA for the CDR3 is TGTGCCAGTAGTATGGGTCGGGGAATGAACACTGAAGCTTTCTTT.

V is TRBV6-6 and J is TRBJ2-7; 9 positions match TRBD2. J lost 6 bases, V lost 5 bases, and 8 bases had no gene match. Germline V gene lookup returns CDR1 MNHNY and CDR2 SVGAGI (reference sequence). CDR3 size: 14 residues. CDR3 sequence reads: CASSHLAGSGEQYF. The CDR3, as DNA: TGTGCCAGCAGTCATCTAGCGGGAAGTGGCGAGCAGTACTTC.

J is TRBJ2-7 and V is TRBV10-2; 9 bases fit TRBD1. This CDR3 is 12 amino acids long. Looked up from germline, CDR1 is WSHSY and CDR2 is SAAADI. V shed 5 bases and J 6 bases; nucleotides not matched to a gene: 2. The CDR3 coding sequence is TGCGCCAGCAGTCAGACAGGGGGCGAGCAGTACTTC. It translates to CASSQTGGEQYF.

V and J are TRBV7-9 and TRBJ2-2; the match to TRBD2 covers 13 bases. The CDR3 sequence is 16 residues long. Germline V gene lookup returns CDR1 SEHNR and CDR2 FQNEAQ (reference sequence). Trimming removed 5 bases from V and 6 bases from J; junction bases left unmatched: 6. Written as DNA, the CDR3 is TGTGCCAGCAGCACAAGGACTAGCGGGAGCGCCGGGGAGCTGTTTTTT. Its translation is CASSTRTSGSAGELFF.

J is TRBJ1-5 and V is TRBV5-1; perhaps TRBD1 as D (5 bases). Looked up from germline, CDR1 is SGHRS and CDR2 is YFSETQ. V lost 0 bases to trimming and J lost 0 bases, with 7 bases between them. This CDR3 comprises 15 residues. CDR3 DNA sequence: TGCGCCAGCAGCTTGGGGGACTCTAGCAATCAGCCCCAGCATTTT. Translating gives CASSLGDSSNQPQHF.

This clone has a single count. The chain couples TRBV11-2 to TRBJ1-3; TRBD1 is a possible D gene (5 bases). Germline V gives CDR1 SGHAT, CDR2 FQNNGV. CDR3 size: 12 residues. V lost 5 bases and J 8 bases, leaving 10 bases between the germline ends. The CDR3 DNA follows: TGTGCCAGCAGCCAGGACATGTACACCATATATTTT. It translates to CASSQDMYTIYF.

The chain links TRBV19 to TRBJ1-2; TRBD1 is a possible D gene (5 bases). V lost 5 bases to trimming and J lost 1 base, with 17 bases between them. The V gene's germline CDR1 is LNHDA and CDR2 SQIVND (reference sequence). This CDR3 region has 16 residues. Written as DNA, the CDR3 is TGTGCCAGTAGTCCCCTACAAGGGGCGAATAACTATGGCTACACCTTC. The encoded protein is CASSPLQGANNYGYTF.

The chain uses TRBV19 and TRBJ2-1; TRBD2 aligns across 14 bases. J was trimmed by 4 bases and V by 5 bases; bases with no gene match: 4. Germline V gene sequence: CDR1 LNHDA, CDR2 SQIVND (reference sequence). The length of the CDR3 is 16 residues. The CDR3 region has the DNA TGTGCCAGTAGTCCTCGACTAGCGGGGGGGTACAATGAGCAGTTCTTC. Amino acid sequence: CASSPRLAGGYNEQFF.

The chain links TRBV6-6 to TRBJ1-4; TRBD1 is a possible D gene (5 bases). V shed 0 bases and J shed 8 bases, with 13 bases lying between them. Germline CDR1 reads MNHNY; CDR2 reads SVGAGI (reference sequence). The CDR3 runs to 15 residues. The chain's CDR3 is CASSYSGRGEEKLFF. CDR3 nucleotides: TGTGCCAGCAGTTACTCGGGTAGGGGTGAAGAAAAACTGTTTTTT.

This clone was counted once. This chain links TRBV14 with TRBJ2-6, with unresolved D. CDR3 length: 16 amino acids. Germline CDR1 is SGHDN and CDR2 is FVKESK. Trimming removed 3 bases from V and 0 bases from J, with 9 bases in between. This chain's CDR3 is CASSQYGASGANVLTF. The CDR3, as DNA: TGTGCCAGCAGCCAGTACGGAGCCTCTGGGGCCAACGTCCTGACTTTC.

The J gene is TRBJ1-1, the V gene TRBV7-9; TRBD1 matches at 7 bases. Germline V gene sequence: CDR1 SEHNR, CDR2 FQNEAQ (reference sequence). V was clipped by 5 bases and J by 5 bases; unmatched bases: 5. CDR3 length: 13 residues. CDR3 coding DNA: TGTGCCAGCAGCACAGGGGTGAGTACTGAAGCTTTCTTT. It yields the protein CASSTGVSTEAFF.

This chain's CDR3 is CASSGQDSGNTIYF. In DNA, the CDR3 is TGTGCCAGCAGTGGACAAGACTCTGGAAACACCATATATTTT. The chain is built from TRBV6-1 and TRBJ1-3; D not resolved. With 4 bases removed from V and 0 bases from J, the gap between germline ends came to 7 bases. The CDR3 spans 14 residues. CDR1 is MNHNS and CDR2 is SASEGT in the germline V gene.

The rearrangement links TRBV25-1 to TRBJ1-2; possibly TRBD1 for D (6 bases). Germline assignment: CDR1 MGHDK and CDR2 SYGVNS. The CDR3 is 14 residues long. With 6 bases removed from V and 2 bases from J, the gap between germline ends came to 13 bases. In DNA, the CDR3 is TGTGCCAGCAGGGGGGCGGGGGAGAACTATGGCTACACCTTC. This codes for CASRGAGENYGYTF.

The chain has TRBV6-5 and TRBJ1-2; 8 bases line up with TRBD1. CDR1 MNHEY and CDR2 SVGAGI come from the germline V gene. The CDR3 sequence is 14 residues long. V lost 5 bases, J lost 4 bases, and 6 bases stayed unmatched. CDR3 nucleotides: TGTGCCAGCAGTCCCCGACAGGGGATCTATGGCTACACCTTC. It is translated as CASSPRQGIYGYTF.

The CDR3 region is CASRGRANVLTF. The CDR3 coding sequence is TGTGCCAGCCGCGGGAGAGCCAACGTCCTGACTTTC. The chain links TRBV11-3 to TRBJ2-6, with TRBD2 matching 7 bases. The CDR3 contains 12 residues. Unmatched junction bases numbered 2, after V lost 8 bases and J lost 7 bases. The V gene's germline CDR1 is SGHNT and CDR2 YENEEA.

This chain uses TRBV7-9 with TRBJ2-2; maybe TRBD2 (6 bases). Per the germline V gene, CDR1 is SEHNR and CDR2 is FQNEAQ (reference sequence). V lost 5 bases, J lost 4 bases, and 14 bases lay in between. This CDR3 region has 15 residues. The CDR3 DNA sequence: TGTGCCAGCAGCGGAGGGACTTTACTCACCGGGGAGCTGTTTTTT. This translates into CASSGGTLLTGELFF.

The chain carries TRBV10-1 and TRBJ2-7; TRBD1 matches at 10 bases. Germline V gene data show CDR1 as WNHNN and CDR2 as SYGVQD (reference sequence). The CDR3 totals 14 residues. V dropped 6 bases and J dropped 3; count of bases not matched to a gene: 5. For the CDR3, the DNA is TGCGCCAGCAGGAACAGGGACAGGGGCTACGAGCAGTACTTC. Translating it yields CASRNRDRGYEQYF.